The rows below give T cell receptor beta chains drawn from one sample of a study of blood T cells in healthy people across ages. TCRdb itself ran the 5' RACE reads through MiXCR, one entry per CDR3 protein. Of about 1.1 million distinct CDR3 sequences in the sample, around two fifths were seen once. The sequenced sample consisted of blood. The origin of the receptors is a man aged 18 to 30 in good health. CDR3s include the opening cysteine and the closing phenylalanine or tryptophan. Each record gives: CDR3 DNA, CDR3 protein, J gene, V gene, clone size, D gene. The D gene is left open where the match is weak. Size is stated for part of the rows, as once, few or many counts, or as a class when the clone is expanded.

cdr3_nt: TGCGCCAGCAGCTTTGGTAGGGCAGCTAGCACAGATACGCAGTATTTT
cdr3_aa: CASSFGRAASTDTQYF
j_call: TRBJ2-3
v_call: TRBV5-1
clone_size: few
d_call: NA

cdr3_nt: TGTGCCAGCAGCTTGGACCCCGGGACAGGGGTGAACACTGAAGCTTTCTTT
cdr3_aa: CASSLDPGTGVNTEAFF
j_call: TRBJ1-1
v_call: TRBV11-1
clone_size: NA
d_call: TRBD1

cdr3_nt: TGTGCCACCAGCGTTAGGACAGGGGGAAACTATGGCTACACCTTC
cdr3_aa: CATSVRTGGNYGYTF
j_call: TRBJ1-2
v_call: TRBV15
clone_size: few
d_call: TRBD1

cdr3_nt: TGTGCCAGCAGCCAGGTACGGGGACAGGGCACCAATGAAAAACTGTTTTTT
cdr3_aa: CASSQVRGQGTNEKLFF
j_call: TRBJ1-4
v_call: TRBV4-2
clone_size: NA
d_call: TRBD1

cdr3_nt: TGTGCCAGCAGTTCCTCTACAGGGGGCGCGTATGGCTACACCTTC
cdr3_aa: CASSSSTGGAYGYTF
j_call: TRBJ1-2
v_call: TRBV12-3/TRBV12-4
clone_size: few
d_call: TRBD1

cdr3_nt: TGTGCCAGCTCACCACGGCATTTAACAGGGGGAGTCAATGAGCAGTTCTTC
cdr3_aa: CASSPRHLTGGVNEQFF
j_call: TRBJ2-1
v_call: TRBV18
clone_size: NA
d_call: TRBD1

cdr3_nt: TGTGCCAGCCCTAGACCGGGGAAAGGGAACGGGCCGGAAAAACTGTTTTTT
cdr3_aa: CASPRPGKGNGPEKLFF
j_call: TRBJ1-4
v_call: TRBV18
clone_size: few
d_call: NA

cdr3_nt: TGCAGCGAGATCAGTGACCAAGAGACCCAGTACTTC
cdr3_aa: CSEISDQETQYF
j_call: TRBJ2-5
v_call: TRBV29-1
clone_size: NA
d_call: NA

cdr3_nt: TGTGCCAGTGGGGCAGGGGTGACTGGCTACACCTTC
cdr3_aa: CASGAGVTGYTF
j_call: TRBJ1-2
v_call: TRBV6-5
clone_size: NA
d_call: NA

cdr3_nt: TGTGCCAGCAGTGTTCAGATGAACACTGAAGCTTTCTTT
cdr3_aa: CASSVQMNTEAFF
j_call: TRBJ1-1
v_call: TRBV2
clone_size: NA
d_call: NA

cdr3_nt: TGTGCCAGCAGTTGGAAGGCCCTCTTCTATGGCTACACCTTC
cdr3_aa: CASSWKALFYGYTF
j_call: TRBJ1-2
v_call: TRBV6-2/TRBV6-3
clone_size: few
d_call: NA

cdr3_nt: TGTGCCAGCAGCCAATCTACAGGGGGCTCAGTTGCGGGCCACTCCTACGAGCAGTACTTC
cdr3_aa: CASSQSTGGSVAGHSYEQYF
j_call: TRBJ2-7
v_call: TRBV4-2
clone_size: NA
d_call: TRBD1

cdr3_nt: TGTGCCAGCAGCCAGACACCGGGACCTTCCTACGAGCAGTACTTC
cdr3_aa: CASSQTPGPSYEQYF
j_call: TRBJ2-7
v_call: TRBV3-1
clone_size: NA
d_call: NA

cdr3_nt: TGTGCCAGCAGCACCCGGGACAGGGGCTCCTACAATGAGCAGTTCTTC
cdr3_aa: CASSTRDRGSYNEQFF
j_call: TRBJ2-1
v_call: TRBV13
clone_size: NA
d_call: TRBD1

cdr3_nt: TGCAGTACCCGCCGGACAGGGAACTATGGCTACACCTTC
cdr3_aa: CSTRRTGNYGYTF
j_call: TRBJ1-2
v_call: TRBV20-1
clone_size: NA
d_call: TRBD1

cdr3_nt: TGTGCCAGCAGTTCGACTAGCGGGGGAAAGGCCTACGAGCAGTACTTC
cdr3_aa: CASSSTSGGKAYEQYF
j_call: TRBJ2-7
v_call: TRBV12-3/TRBV12-4
clone_size: NA
d_call: TRBD2

cdr3_nt: TGTGCCAGCAGCTCGGGGGAGCGGGGGCTCAAAAATGAGCAGTTCTTC
cdr3_aa: CASSSGERGLKNEQFF
j_call: TRBJ2-1
v_call: TRBV9
clone_size: NA
d_call: TRBD2

cdr3_nt: TGTGCCAGCAGCGCGTTTAACAAGGCCAATGAGCAGTTCTTC
cdr3_aa: CASSAFNKANEQFF
j_call: TRBJ2-1
v_call: TRBV12-3/TRBV12-4
clone_size: NA
d_call: NA

cdr3_nt: TGCAGTGCTAGAGATCTGGCACGGGGGGATAATCAGCCCCAGCATTTT
cdr3_aa: CSARDLARGDNQPQHF
j_call: TRBJ1-5
v_call: TRBV20-1
clone_size: few
d_call: NA

cdr3_nt: TGTGCCAGCAGCGTAGGGAGCTCCAACTACGAGCAGTACTTC
cdr3_aa: CASSVGSSNYEQYF
j_call: TRBJ2-7
v_call: TRBV9
clone_size: NA
d_call: NA

cdr3_nt: TGCAGTGCTAGCCCTACTAGCGGGGGGGGTACGCAGTATTTT
cdr3_aa: CSASPTSGGGTQYF
j_call: TRBJ2-3
v_call: TRBV20-1
clone_size: NA
d_call: TRBD2

cdr3_nt: TGTGCCAGCAGCTGGGGGGCAGGGGTGGACTATGGCTACACCTTC
cdr3_aa: CASSWGAGVDYGYTF
j_call: TRBJ1-2
v_call: TRBV7-2
clone_size: NA
d_call: NA

cdr3_nt: TGTGCCAGCAGTCGGACTTCAGGCGTCAGCTCCTACGAGCAGTACTTC
cdr3_aa: CASSRTSGVSSYEQYF
j_call: TRBJ2-7
v_call: TRBV12-3/TRBV12-4
clone_size: NA
d_call: NA

cdr3_nt: TGCGCCAGCAACCAAGATGAGGGGGATTCACCCCTCCACTTT
cdr3_aa: CASNQDEGDSPLHF
j_call: TRBJ1-6
v_call: TRBV4-3
clone_size: NA
d_call: NA

cdr3_nt: TGCAGCGGTGAAGGGGGCCGGTCCACTAAAGCTTTCTTT
cdr3_aa: CSGEGGRSTKAFF
j_call: TRBJ1-1
v_call: TRBV29-1
clone_size: NA
d_call: TRBD1

cdr3_nt: TGTGCCAGCAGCCTCCTCGCTGCGGCTTCTAATTCACCCCTCCACTTT
cdr3_aa: CASSLLAAASNSPLHF
j_call: TRBJ1-6
v_call: TRBV3-1
clone_size: NA
d_call: NA

cdr3_nt: TGTGCCACCAGTGACTCCCTCGGCGGACAAGAGACCCAGTACTTC
cdr3_aa: CATSDSLGGQETQYF
j_call: TRBJ2-5
v_call: TRBV24-1
clone_size: NA
d_call: NA

cdr3_nt: TGTGCCACCAGCAGAGTCAGGGGAGGGGGAGATACGCAGTATTTT
cdr3_aa: CATSRVRGGGDTQYF
j_call: TRBJ2-3
v_call: TRBV15
clone_size: few
d_call: NA

cdr3_nt: TGCGCCAGCAGCGGAGCCGTAGCAACTAATGAAAAACTGTTTTTT
cdr3_aa: CASSGAVATNEKLFF
j_call: TRBJ1-4
v_call: TRBV5-1
clone_size: NA
d_call: NA

cdr3_nt: TGTGCCGGCAGTTACGAGATCGGGGGCACAGATACGCAGTATTTT
cdr3_aa: CAGSYEIGGTDTQYF
j_call: TRBJ2-3
v_call: TRBV6-5
clone_size: few
d_call: NA

cdr3_nt: TGCAGTGCTCGTCGACAGGGCGAGAGCTCCTATAATTCACCCCTCCACTTT
cdr3_aa: CSARRQGESSYNSPLHF
j_call: TRBJ1-6
v_call: TRBV20-1
clone_size: few
d_call: TRBD1

cdr3_nt: TGCGCCAGCAGCTCCTTCGGCAGGGTCGCTTCTCCGGAAGCTTTCTTT
cdr3_aa: CASSSFGRVASPEAFF
j_call: TRBJ1-1
v_call: TRBV5-1
clone_size: few
d_call: NA

cdr3_nt: TGTGCCAGCAGCCAAGACGGGGACTCGGTTAGTACGCAGTATTTT
cdr3_aa: CASSQDGDSVSTQYF
j_call: TRBJ2-3
v_call: TRBV3-1
clone_size: NA
d_call: NA

cdr3_nt: TGTGCCAGCAGCGTAGTGGGGGATAACACTGAAGCTTTCTTT
cdr3_aa: CASSVVGDNTEAFF
j_call: TRBJ1-1
v_call: TRBV9
clone_size: NA
d_call: NA

cdr3_nt: TGTGCCAGCAGCCATGCTAGGGACTACAATGAGCAGTACTTC
cdr3_aa: CASSHARDYNEQYF
j_call: TRBJ2-7
v_call: TRBV11-2
clone_size: NA
d_call: TRBD2

cdr3_nt: TGCGCCAGCAGGATTACAGGGTTGCGCACAGATACGCAGTATTTT
cdr3_aa: CASRITGLRTDTQYF
j_call: TRBJ2-3
v_call: TRBV4-1
clone_size: many
d_call: NA

cdr3_nt: TGTGCCTGGAGTGTACCGGGGCCTGGCACAGATACGCAGTATTTT
cdr3_aa: CAWSVPGPGTDTQYF
j_call: TRBJ2-3
v_call: TRBV30
clone_size: NA
d_call: NA

cdr3_nt: TGCAGTGCTGCCAGGGGGGACAGTGGAATCAACACTGAAGCTTTCTTT
cdr3_aa: CSAARGDSGINTEAFF
j_call: TRBJ1-1
v_call: TRBV20-1
clone_size: NA
d_call: TRBD1

cdr3_nt: TGCAGTGCTAGGAGGGGAGATAATGAAAAACTGTTTTTT
cdr3_aa: CSARRGDNEKLFF
j_call: TRBJ1-4
v_call: TRBV20-1
clone_size: few
d_call: NA

cdr3_nt: TGTGCCAGCAGTTTCCCCCCGGACAGGAAGGGTACAGATACGCAGTATTTT
cdr3_aa: CASSFPPDRKGTDTQYF
j_call: TRBJ2-3
v_call: TRBV28
clone_size: many
d_call: TRBD1

cdr3_nt: TGCGCCAGCAGCAGTCCTGGGTTAAATGAGCAGTACTTC
cdr3_aa: CASSSPGLNEQYF
j_call: TRBJ2-5
v_call: TRBV5-1
clone_size: NA
d_call: NA

cdr3_nt: TGTGCCGGCAGTCCCCGGGGGCAGGTGCGCACAGATACGCAGTATTTT
cdr3_aa: CAGSPRGQVRTDTQYF
j_call: TRBJ2-3
v_call: TRBV12-3/TRBV12-4
clone_size: NA
d_call: NA

cdr3_nt: TGTGCCAGCAGTCCCAGGCGGGAACAGCCCCAGCATTTT
cdr3_aa: CASSPRREQPQHF
j_call: TRBJ1-5
v_call: TRBV12-3/TRBV12-4
clone_size: NA
d_call: NA

cdr3_nt: TGCAGTGCTAGAGGTCTATACAATGAGCAGTACTTC
cdr3_aa: CSARGLYNEQYF
j_call: TRBJ2-5
v_call: TRBV20-1
clone_size: few
d_call: NA

cdr3_nt: TGTGCCAGCAGTGTAGAAAGACCCACAGATACGCAGTATTTT
cdr3_aa: CASSVERPTDTQYF
j_call: TRBJ2-3
v_call: TRBV7-2
clone_size: NA
d_call: NA